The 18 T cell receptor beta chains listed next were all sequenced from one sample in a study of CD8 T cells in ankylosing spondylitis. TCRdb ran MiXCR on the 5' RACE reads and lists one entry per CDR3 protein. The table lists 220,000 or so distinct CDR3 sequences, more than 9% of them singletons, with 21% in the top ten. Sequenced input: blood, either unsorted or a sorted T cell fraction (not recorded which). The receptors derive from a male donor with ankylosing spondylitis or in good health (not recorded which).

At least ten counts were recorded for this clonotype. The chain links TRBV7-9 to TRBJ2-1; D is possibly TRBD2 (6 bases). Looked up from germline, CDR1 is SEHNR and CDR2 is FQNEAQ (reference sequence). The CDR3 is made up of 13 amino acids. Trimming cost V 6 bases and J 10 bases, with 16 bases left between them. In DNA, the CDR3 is TGTGCCAGCAGTCTCCCGGGGGAGTTCGAGCAGTTCTTC. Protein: CASSLPGEFEQFF.

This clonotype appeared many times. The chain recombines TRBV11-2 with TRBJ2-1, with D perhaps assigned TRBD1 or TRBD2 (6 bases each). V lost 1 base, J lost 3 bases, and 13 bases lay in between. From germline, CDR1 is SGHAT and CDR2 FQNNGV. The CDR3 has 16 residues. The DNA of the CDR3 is TGTGCCAGCAGCTTAGCCCCGGGGGCCCTCTACAATGAGCAGTTCTTC. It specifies CASSLAPGALYNEQFF.

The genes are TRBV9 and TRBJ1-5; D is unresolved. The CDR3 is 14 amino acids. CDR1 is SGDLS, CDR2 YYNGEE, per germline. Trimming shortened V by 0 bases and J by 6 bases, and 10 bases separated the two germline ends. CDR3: CASSVGLGSQPQHF. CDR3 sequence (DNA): TGTGCCAGCAGCGTAGGCCTGGGGTCTCAGCCCCAGCATTTT. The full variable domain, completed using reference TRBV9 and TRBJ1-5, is DSGVTQTPKHLITATGQRVTLRCSPRSGDLSVYWYQQSLDQGLQFLIQYYNGEERAKGNILERFSAQQFPDLHSELNLSSLELGDSALYFCASSVGLGSQPQHFGDGTRLSIL.

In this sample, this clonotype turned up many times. The CDR3 reads CASSLDDGQGSTEAFF. The DNA of the CDR3 is TGTGCCAGCAGCTTAGACGACGGACAGGGGAGCACTGAAGCTTTCTTT. This chain joins TRBV7-9 and TRBJ1-1, with TRBD1 identical over 9 bases. CDR1 and CDR2 from the germline V gene are SEHNR and FQNEAQ (reference sequence). V lost 1 base to trimming and J lost 4 bases; unmatched junction nucleotides: 7. CDR3 length: 16 residues.

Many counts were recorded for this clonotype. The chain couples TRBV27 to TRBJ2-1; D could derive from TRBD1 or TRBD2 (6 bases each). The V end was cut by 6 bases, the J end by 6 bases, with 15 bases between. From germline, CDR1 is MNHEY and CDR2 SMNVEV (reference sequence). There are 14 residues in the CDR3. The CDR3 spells CASRVGGAGNEQFF. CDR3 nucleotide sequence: TGTGCCAGCAGGGTAGGGGGAGCGGGCAATGAGCAGTTCTTC.

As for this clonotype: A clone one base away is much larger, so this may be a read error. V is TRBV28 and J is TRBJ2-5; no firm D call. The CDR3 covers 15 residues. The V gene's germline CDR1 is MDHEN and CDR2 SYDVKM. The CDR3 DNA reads TGTGCCAGCAGTTTCCGACGGACGGGCCAAGGGACCCAGTACTTC. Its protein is CASSFRRTGQGTQYF.

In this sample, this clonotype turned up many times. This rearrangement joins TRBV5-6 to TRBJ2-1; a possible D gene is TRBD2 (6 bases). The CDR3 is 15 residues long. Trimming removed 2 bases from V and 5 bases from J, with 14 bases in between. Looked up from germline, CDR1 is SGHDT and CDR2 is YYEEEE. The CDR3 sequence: CASSLVGGPDNEQFF. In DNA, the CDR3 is TGTGCCAGCAGCTTAGTGGGGGGACCGGACAATGAGCAGTTCTTC.

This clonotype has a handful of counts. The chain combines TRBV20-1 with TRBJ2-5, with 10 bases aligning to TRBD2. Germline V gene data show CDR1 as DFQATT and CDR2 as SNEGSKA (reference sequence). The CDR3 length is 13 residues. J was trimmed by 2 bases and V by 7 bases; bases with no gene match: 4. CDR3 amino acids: CSGPSGGQETQYF. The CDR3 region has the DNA TGCAGTGGGCCTAGCGGGGGACAAGAGACCCAGTACTTC.

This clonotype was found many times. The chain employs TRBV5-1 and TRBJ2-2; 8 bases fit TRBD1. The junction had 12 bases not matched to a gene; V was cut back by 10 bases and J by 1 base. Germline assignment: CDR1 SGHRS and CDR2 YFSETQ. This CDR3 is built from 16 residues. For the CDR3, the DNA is TGCGCCTCAGACGCGACGGGGACAGGGAACACCGGGGAGCTGTTTTTT. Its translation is CASDATGTGNTGELFF.

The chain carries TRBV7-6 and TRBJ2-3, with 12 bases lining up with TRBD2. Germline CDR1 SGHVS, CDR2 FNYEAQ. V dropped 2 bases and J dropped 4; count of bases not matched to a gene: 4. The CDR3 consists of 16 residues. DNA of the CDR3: TGTGCCAGCAGCTTAACTAGCGGGGGGCGGGCAGATACGCAGTATTTT. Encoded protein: CASSLTSGGRADTQYF.

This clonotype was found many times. CDR3 sequence (DNA): TGCAGTGCTAGAGACCTCGTAACTAGCGGCTACGAGCAGTACTTC. The encoded protein is CSARDLVTSGYEQYF. The chain employs TRBV20-1 and TRBJ2-7, with TRBD2 matching 8 bases. CDR3 size: 15 residues. The ends lost 0 bases at V and 3 bases at J; junction bases unmatched: 7. CDR1 DFQATT and CDR2 SNEGSKA come from the germline V gene (reference sequence).

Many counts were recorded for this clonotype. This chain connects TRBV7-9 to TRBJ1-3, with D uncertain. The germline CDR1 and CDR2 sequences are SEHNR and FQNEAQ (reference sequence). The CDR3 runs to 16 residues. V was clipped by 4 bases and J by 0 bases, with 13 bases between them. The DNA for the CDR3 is TGTGCCAGCAGCTCCGTGGACCTTCTCTCTGGAAACACCATATATTTT. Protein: CASSSVDLLSGNTIYF.

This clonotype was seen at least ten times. CDR3 sequence reads: CASSLSLSGELFF. In DNA form, the CDR3 reads TGTGCCAGCAGTTTATCGCTCTCCGGGGAGCTGTTTTTT. This chain links TRBV12-3 or TRBV12-4 with TRBJ2-2, with no clear D. V lost 2 bases, J lost 6 bases, and 7 bases lay in between. This CDR3 has 13 amino acids.

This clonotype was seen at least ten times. The CDR3: CSASGGRGSLLAGELFF. CDR3 DNA: TGCAGTGCTAGCGGCGGCAGGGGTTCACTTTTGGCCGGGGAGCTGTTTTTT. V usage is TRBV20-1 and J usage is TRBJ2-2; D possibly corresponds to TRBD1 (6 bases). The CDR3 sequence is 17 residues long. Germline V gene sequence: CDR1 DFQATT, CDR2 SNEGSKA (reference sequence). The V gene lost 3 bases and the J gene lost 6 bases, with 23 bases spanning the gap.

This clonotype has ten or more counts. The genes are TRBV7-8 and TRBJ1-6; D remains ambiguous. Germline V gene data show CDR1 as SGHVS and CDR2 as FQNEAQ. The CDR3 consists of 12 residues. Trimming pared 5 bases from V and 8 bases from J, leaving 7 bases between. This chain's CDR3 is CASSRTDSPLHF. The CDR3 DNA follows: TGTGCCAGCAGCCGCACCGATTCACCCCTCCACTTT. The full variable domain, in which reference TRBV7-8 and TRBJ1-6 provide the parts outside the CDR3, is GAGVSQSPRYKVAKRGQDVALRCDPISGHVSLFWYQQALGQGPEFLTYFQNEAQLDKSGLPSDRFFAERPEGSVSTLKIQRTQQEDSAVYLCASSRTDSPLHFGNGTRLTVT.

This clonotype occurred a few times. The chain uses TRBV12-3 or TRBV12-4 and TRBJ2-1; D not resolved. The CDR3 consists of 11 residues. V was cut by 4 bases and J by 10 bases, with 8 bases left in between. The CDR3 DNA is TGTGCCAGCAGTTACTCTTGGGAGCAGTTCTTC. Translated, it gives CASSYSWEQFF.

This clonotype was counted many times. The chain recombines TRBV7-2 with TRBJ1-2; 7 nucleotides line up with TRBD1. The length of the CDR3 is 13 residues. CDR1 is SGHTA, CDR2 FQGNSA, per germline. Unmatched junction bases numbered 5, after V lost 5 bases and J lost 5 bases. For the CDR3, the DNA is TGTGCCAGCAGCCTGACAGGGTCGTATGGCTACACCTTC. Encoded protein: CASSLTGSYGYTF. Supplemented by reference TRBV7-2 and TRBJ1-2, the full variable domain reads GAGVSQSPSNKVTEKGKDVELRCDPISGHTALYWYRQSLGQGLEFLIYFQGNSAPDKSGLPSDRFSAERTGGSVSTLTIQRTQQEDSAVYLCASSLTGSYGYTFGSGTRLTVV.

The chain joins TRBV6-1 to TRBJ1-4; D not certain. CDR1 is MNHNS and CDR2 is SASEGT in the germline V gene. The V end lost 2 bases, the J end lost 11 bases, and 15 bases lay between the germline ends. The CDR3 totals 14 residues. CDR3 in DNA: TGTGCCAGCAGTGAATTCCAATCGGGCAGGAAACTGTTTTTT. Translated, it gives CASSEFQSGRKLFF.